Listed below are T cell receptor beta chains from one sample, sequenced in a study of T cell clusters in autoimmune cytopenias. TCRdb re-called the multiplex PCR reads, yielding one record per CDR3 amino acid sequence without DNA. This sample's clone table lists around 4,300 distinct CDR3 sequences. The same data also contributed to another study, on T cell repertoires in aging, cancer and after chemotherapy.

Source material: peripheral blood. The receptor set was obtained from a human donor in good health. Each CDR3 is given with its conserved first and last residue. Fields, in order: V gene, clone size, CDR3 length, J gene, CDR3 protein. Clone size is not always given. Where it is, it says once, few, many or a class for expanded clones.

>TRBV18|NA|15|TRBJ1-1
CASSRGGTGNTEAFF
>TRBV18|medium-sized|14|TRBJ2-2
CASSPGTHTGELFF
>TRBV12-3/TRBV12-4|NA|14|TRBJ2-4
CASTLQGPKNIQYF
>TRBV24-1|medium-sized|16|TRBJ2-3
CATSEQGNHRTDTQYF
>TRBV6-1|medium-sized|17|TRBJ2-2
CASKLSGRGMYTGELFF
>TRBV15|medium-sized|14|TRBJ1-5
CATSRSGGDQPQHF
>TRBV5-6|NA|13|TRBJ2-1
CASSFSQGGEQFF
>TRBV27|medium-sized|14|TRBJ2-7
CASSPDRGEYEQYF
>TRBV5-1|NA|14|TRBJ2-3
CASSLGGYTDTQYF
>TRBV29-1|large|14|TRBJ2-7
CSARASGFPYEQYF
>TRBV6-1|medium-sized|15|TRBJ2-7
CASSPLAGGSYEQYF
>TRBV27|medium-sized|14|TRBJ2-3
CASSLDTGTAMQYF
>TRBV11-3|large|13|TRBJ2-1
CASTIIGRGEQFF
>TRBV6-5|medium-sized|14|TRBJ2-3
CASSYGRATDTQYF
>TRBV5-1|medium-sized|16|TRBJ2-3
CASSLGTGGVTDTQYF
>TRBV5-5|medium-sized|14|TRBJ2-7
CASSLGPFAYEQYF
>TRBV28|NA|15|TRBJ1-1
CASSPPAGMNTEAFF
>TRBV13|NA|15|TRBJ2-5
CASSFGTGDEETQYF
>TRBV30|medium-sized|14|TRBJ1-2
CAWSDQRTYYGYTF
>TRBV20-1|NA|14|TRBJ2-1
CSATIPGPYNEQFF
>TRBV30|NA|13|TRBJ1-2
CAWSPRASSGYTF
>TRBV30|medium-sized|12|TRBJ2-5
CAWSRDQETQYF
>TRBV19|medium-sized|18|TRBJ2-4
CASSRTSGSPKAKNIQYF
>TRBV27|medium-sized|16|TRBJ2-3
CASSHRDRRLADTQYF
>TRBV20-1|NA|13|TRBJ2-5
CSATTGGWGTQYF
>TRBV28|NA|16|TRBJ2-3
CASSSPSRPSTDTQYF
>TRBV24-1|medium-sized|13|TRBJ2-6
CATSEPGANVLTF
>TRBV29-1|medium-sized|18|TRBJ2-1
CSVEDPLTSGRAPNEQFF
>TRBV27|medium-sized|15|TRBJ1-2
CASSLRAGANYGYTF
>TRBV27|NA|14|TRBJ1-1
CASSLLGRRTEAFF
>TRBV11-3|medium-sized|13|TRBJ1-1
CASSLYDWAEAFF
>TRBV7-9|NA|12|TRBJ2-2
CASTQGGGELFF
>TRBV6-5|medium-sized|14|TRBJ1-2
CASSSGDANYGYTF
>TRBV5-5|NA|15|TRBJ2-3
CASTPLGGAADTQYF
>TRBV20-1|NA|14|TRBJ1-2
CSALRTGRAYGYTF
>TRBV29-1|medium-sized|14|TRBJ1-1
CSVLRLHRDTEAFF
>TRBV6-1|medium-sized|16|TRBJ2-3
CASSPFLAEATDTQYF
>TRBV19|medium-sized|14|TRBJ2-1
CAISQGGVRNEQFF
>TRBV18|medium-sized|15|TRBJ2-1
CASSPPAGGHGEQFF
>TRBV11-2|medium-sized|14|TRBJ1-2
CASSSLQVFYGYTF
>TRBV19|medium-sized|14|TRBJ2-7
CASSPGREDYEQYF
>TRBV19|medium-sized|16|TRBJ1-1
CASSTPNRGANTEAFF
>TRBV11-3|NA|15|TRBJ1-5
CASSLGYRFNQPQHF
>TRBV7-6|medium-sized|16|TRBJ1-6
CASSLVGTGGNSPLHF
>TRBV12-3/TRBV12-4|medium-sized|15|TRBJ2-2
CASSDRGGNTGELFF
>TRBV6-2/TRBV6-3|medium-sized|17|TRBJ2-5
CASSRNPQGQGAETQYF
>TRBV20-1|NA|15|TRBJ2-2
CSTRTLDRAAGELFF
>TRBV12-3/TRBV12-4|NA|14|TRBJ2-2
CASSLTGATGELFF
>TRBV6-1|medium-sized|14|TRBJ1-1
CASSEAHMNTEAFF
>TRBV12-3/TRBV12-4|medium-sized|16|TRBJ1-2
CASSLLRTGGRYGYTF
>TRBV5-6|medium-sized|15|TRBJ1-6
CASSLSGQTHSPLHF
>TRBV19|medium-sized|15|TRBJ1-1
CASSIGPGGTAEAFF
>TRBV10-3|medium-sized|14|TRBJ1-3
CASTTGSSGNTIYF
>TRBV19|medium-sized|13|TRBJ2-3
CASSIGPADTQYF
>TRBV30|medium-sized|14|TRBJ2-1
CAWSVPGGPLKQFF
>TRBV18|medium-sized|13|TRBJ2-1
CASSAGTHNEQFF
>TRBV29-1|NA|18|TRBJ1-1
CSVDRDRGRSGTNTEAFF
>TRBV7-9|NA|14|TRBJ1-2
CASSLGAGGGGYTF
>TRBV5-6|NA|14|TRBJ1-1
CASSLVGTGTEAFF
>TRBV18|NA|15|TRBJ2-5
CASSAGTSPQETQYF